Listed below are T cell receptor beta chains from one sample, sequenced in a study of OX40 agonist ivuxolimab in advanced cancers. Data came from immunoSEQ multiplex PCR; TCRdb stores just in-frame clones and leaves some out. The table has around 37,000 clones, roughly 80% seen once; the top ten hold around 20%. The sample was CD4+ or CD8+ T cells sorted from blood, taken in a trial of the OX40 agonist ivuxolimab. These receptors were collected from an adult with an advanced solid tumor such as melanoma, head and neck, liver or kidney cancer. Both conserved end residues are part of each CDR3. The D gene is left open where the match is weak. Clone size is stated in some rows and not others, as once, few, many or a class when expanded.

TGCGCCAGCAGCCACGGGGGTTCCTACGAGCAGTACTTC	CASSHGGSYEQYF	-	TRBV4-1	TRBJ2-7	-
TGTGCCTGGGGAGATGGGGTTTCTGGAAACACCATATATTTT	CAWGDGVSGNTIYF	-	TRBV30	TRBJ1-3	-
TGTGCCAGCAGCCACACCGGGGGCGCCTCGGGGGCTTTCTTT	CASSHTGGASGAFF	-	TRBV5-4	TRBJ1-1	-
TGCGCCAGCAGCTTGGTGGGCACTGAAGCTTTCTTT	CASSLVGTEAFF	-	TRBV5-1	TRBJ1-1	-
TGTGCCAGCATGGGGGGGAGGGCTCTCCCCTACGAGCAGTACTTC	CASMGGRALPYEQYF	-	TRBV6-6	TRBJ2-7	TRBD2
TGTGCCAGCAGTTTAGTAGGGATAGTGGGGGGGTCCCAAGAGACCCAGTACTTC	CASSLVGIVGGSQETQYF	-	TRBV27	TRBJ2-5	TRBD2
TGTGCCAGCAGCGGAGGGGTGGGACAGATCACCGGGGAGCTGTTTTTT	CASSGGVGQITGELFF	-	TRBV7-6	TRBJ2-2	-
TGTGCCAGCAGCTTGTCGGGGGCTGGAAACACCATATATTTT	CASSLSGAGNTIYF	few	TRBV5-6	TRBJ1-3	-
TGTGCCAGCAGCCGGGGGGGGGACTACAATGAGCAGTTCTTC	CASSRGGDYNEQFF	few	TRBV6-4	TRBJ2-1	TRBD2
TGTGCCAGCAGTGCTAACCCGGGAAACACCATATATTTT	CASSANPGNTIYF	once	TRBV6-1	TRBJ1-3	-
TGTGCCAGTAGTAGCGGACAGGGGGCCGAGCAGTACTTC	CASSSGQGAEQYF	few	TRBV19	TRBJ2-7	TRBD1
TGCGCCAGCAGCCCCTGGGGGGCCCAAGAGACCCAGTACTTC	CASSPWGAQETQYF	-	TRBV5-1	TRBJ2-5	-
TGTGCCAGCAGCTTAATGGGCGGGATCGATACGCAGTATTTT	CASSLMGGIDTQYF	once	TRBV5-4	TRBJ2-3	-
TGCGCCAGCAGCCAAGGCGGAGGTTCGGAGACCCAGTACTTC	CASSQGGGSETQYF	-	TRBV4-1	TRBJ2-5	-
TGTGCTGGCTGGGGGGCGAAAGGAAACACCATATATTTT	CAGWGAKGNTIYF	-	TRBV30	TRBJ1-3	-
TGTGCCAGCAGCATATGGACAGGGGCGGCCACTTACGAGCAGTACTTC	CASSIWTGAATYEQYF	-	TRBV7-6	TRBJ2-7	TRBD1
TGTGCCAGCAGCTTATACCCCGAGGGGCGGACTGACTATGGCTACACCTTC	CASSLYPEGRTDYGYTF	-	TRBV7-2	TRBJ1-2	-
TGTGCCAGCAGTTCGGACCCCAATTTGCTAGCCAAAAACATTCAGTACTTC	CASSSDPNLLAKNIQYF	-	TRBV27	TRBJ2-4	-
TGCGCCAGCAAACCCCAGGGGGGATATGGCTACACCTTC	CASKPQGGYGYTF	-	TRBV5-1	TRBJ1-2	TRBD1
TGTGCCACCAGCAGTACGACAGGGGGCCGTCAGCCCCAGCATTTT	CATSSTTGGRQPQHF	few	TRBV15	TRBJ1-5	TRBD1
TGTGCCAGCAGCCCAGAGGGGGGAGCGTATTCACCCCTCCACTTT	CASSPEGGAYSPLHF	once	TRBV6-1	TRBJ1-6	-
TGTGCCAGCTCACCAGCTAGCACAGATACGCAGTATTTT	CASSPASTDTQYF	-	TRBV18	TRBJ2-3	-
TGTGCCAGCAGCTTAGTCGCGGGGGGCTACAATGAGCAGTTCTTC	CASSLVAGGYNEQFF	-	TRBV13	TRBJ2-1	TRBD2
TGTGCCAGCAGCTTAGATAACTTCAATGAGCAGTTCTTC	CASSLDNFNEQFF	-	TRBV7-8	TRBJ2-1	-